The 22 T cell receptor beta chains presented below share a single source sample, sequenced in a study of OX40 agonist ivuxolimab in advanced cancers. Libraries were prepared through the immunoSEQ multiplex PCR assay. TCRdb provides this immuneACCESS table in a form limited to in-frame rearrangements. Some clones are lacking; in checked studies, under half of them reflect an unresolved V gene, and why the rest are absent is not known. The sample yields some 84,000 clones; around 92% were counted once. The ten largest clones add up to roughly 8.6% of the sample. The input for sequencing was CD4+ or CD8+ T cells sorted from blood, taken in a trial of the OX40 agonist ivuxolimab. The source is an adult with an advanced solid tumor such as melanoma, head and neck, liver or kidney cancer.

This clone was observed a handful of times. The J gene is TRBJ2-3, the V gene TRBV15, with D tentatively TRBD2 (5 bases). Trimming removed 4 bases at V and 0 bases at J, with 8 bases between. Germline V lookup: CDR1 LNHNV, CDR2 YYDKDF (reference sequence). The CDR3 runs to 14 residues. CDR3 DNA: TGTGCCACCAGCACGAGGGAGAGCACAGATACGCAGTATTTT. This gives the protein CATSTRESTDTQYF.

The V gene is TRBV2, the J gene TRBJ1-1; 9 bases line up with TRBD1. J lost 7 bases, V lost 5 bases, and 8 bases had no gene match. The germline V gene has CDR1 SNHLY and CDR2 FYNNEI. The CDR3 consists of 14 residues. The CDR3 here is CASSHPDRGVEAFF. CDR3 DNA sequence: TGTGCCAGCAGTCACCCGGACAGGGGAGTTGAAGCTTTCTTT.

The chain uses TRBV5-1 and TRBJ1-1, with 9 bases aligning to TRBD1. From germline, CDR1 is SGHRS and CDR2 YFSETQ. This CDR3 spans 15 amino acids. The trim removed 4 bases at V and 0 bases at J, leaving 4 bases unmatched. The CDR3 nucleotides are TGCGCCAGCAGCGGGGACAGGGCTATGAACACTGAAGCTTTCTTT. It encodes CASSGDRAMNTEAFF.

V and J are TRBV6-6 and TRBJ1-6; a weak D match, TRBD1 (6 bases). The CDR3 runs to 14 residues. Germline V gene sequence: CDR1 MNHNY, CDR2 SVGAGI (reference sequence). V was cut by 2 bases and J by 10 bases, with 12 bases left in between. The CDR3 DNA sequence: TGTGCCAGCAGTTACCAGGGGCTAGGATCACCCCTCCACTTT. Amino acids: CASSYQGLGSPLHF.

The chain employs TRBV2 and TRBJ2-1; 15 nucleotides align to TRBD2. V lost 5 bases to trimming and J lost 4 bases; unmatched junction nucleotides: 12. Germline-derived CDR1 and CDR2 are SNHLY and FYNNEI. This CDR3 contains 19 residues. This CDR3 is CASSTHRSGTSGGYNEQFF. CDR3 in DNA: TGTGCCAGCAGTACTCATCGCAGCGGGACTAGCGGGGGGTACAATGAGCAGTTCTTC.

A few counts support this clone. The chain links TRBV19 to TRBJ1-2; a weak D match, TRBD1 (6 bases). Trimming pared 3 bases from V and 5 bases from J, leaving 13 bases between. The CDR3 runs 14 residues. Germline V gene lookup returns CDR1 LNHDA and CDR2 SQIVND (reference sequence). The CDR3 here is CASSMPGGWYGYTF. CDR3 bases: TGTGCCAGTAGTATGCCCGGGGGCTGGTATGGCTACACCTTC.

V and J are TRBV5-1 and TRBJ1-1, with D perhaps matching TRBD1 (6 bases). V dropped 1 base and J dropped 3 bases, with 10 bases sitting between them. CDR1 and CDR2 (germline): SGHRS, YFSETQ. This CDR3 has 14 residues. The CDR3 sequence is CASSLTGRDTEAFF. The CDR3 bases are TGCGCCAGCAGCTTGACAGGGAGAGACACTGAAGCTTTCTTT.

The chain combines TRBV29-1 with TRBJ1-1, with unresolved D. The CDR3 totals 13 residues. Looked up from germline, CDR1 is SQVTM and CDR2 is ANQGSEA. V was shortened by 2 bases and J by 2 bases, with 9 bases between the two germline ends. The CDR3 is CSVETGYNTEAFF. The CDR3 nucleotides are TGCAGCGTTGAAACGGGCTATAACACTGAAGCTTTCTTT.

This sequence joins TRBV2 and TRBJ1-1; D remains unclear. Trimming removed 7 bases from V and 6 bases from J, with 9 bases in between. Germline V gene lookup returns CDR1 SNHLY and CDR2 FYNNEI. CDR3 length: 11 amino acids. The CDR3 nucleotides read TGTGCCAGCAATCCGGGCCCTGAAGCTTTCTTT. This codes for CASNPGPEAFF.

The CDR3 here is CSVSGGTYNEQFF. CDR3 DNA sequence: TGCAGCGTTAGCGGGGGGACCTACAATGAGCAGTTCTTC. The chain uses TRBV29-1 and TRBJ2-1, with 9 positions matching TRBD2. The CDR3 spans 13 residues. The V segment lost 5 bases and the J segment 2 bases; nucleotides outside the gene matches: 1. Germline lookup yields CDR1 SQVTM and CDR2 ANQGSEA.

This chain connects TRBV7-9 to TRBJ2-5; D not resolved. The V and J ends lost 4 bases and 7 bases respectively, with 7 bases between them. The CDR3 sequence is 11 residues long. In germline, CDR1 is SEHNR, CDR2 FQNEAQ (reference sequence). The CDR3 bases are TGTGCCAGCAGCTCGGTTCCGACCCAGTACTTC. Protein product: CASSSVPTQYF.

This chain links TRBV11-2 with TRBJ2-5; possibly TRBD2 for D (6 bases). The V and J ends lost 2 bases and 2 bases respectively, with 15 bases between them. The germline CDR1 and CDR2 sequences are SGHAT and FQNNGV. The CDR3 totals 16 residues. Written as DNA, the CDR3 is TGTGCCAGCAGCTTAACGGCGGGATGGGGGCAAGAGACCCAGTACTTC. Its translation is CASSLTAGWGQETQYF.

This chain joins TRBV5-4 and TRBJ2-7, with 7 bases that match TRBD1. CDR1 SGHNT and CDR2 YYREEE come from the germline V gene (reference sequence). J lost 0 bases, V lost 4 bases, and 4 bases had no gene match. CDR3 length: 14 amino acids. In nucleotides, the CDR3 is TGTGCCAGCAGCGTACAGGGGAACTCCTACGAGCAGTACTTC. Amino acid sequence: CASSVQGNSYEQYF.

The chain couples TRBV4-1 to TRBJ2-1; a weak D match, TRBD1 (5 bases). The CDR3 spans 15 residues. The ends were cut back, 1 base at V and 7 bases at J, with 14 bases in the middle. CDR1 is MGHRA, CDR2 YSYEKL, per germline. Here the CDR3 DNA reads TGCGCCAGCAGCCAAGTTAACGGCAGGGAAAATGAGCAGTTCTTC. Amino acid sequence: CASSQVNGRENEQFF.

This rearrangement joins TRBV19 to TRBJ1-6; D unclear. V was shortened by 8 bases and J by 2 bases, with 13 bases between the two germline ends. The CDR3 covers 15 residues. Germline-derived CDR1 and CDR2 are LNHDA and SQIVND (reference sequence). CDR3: CASLSRPAYNSPLHF. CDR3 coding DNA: TGTGCCAGTCTATCCCGGCCGGCCTATAATTCACCCCTCCACTTT.

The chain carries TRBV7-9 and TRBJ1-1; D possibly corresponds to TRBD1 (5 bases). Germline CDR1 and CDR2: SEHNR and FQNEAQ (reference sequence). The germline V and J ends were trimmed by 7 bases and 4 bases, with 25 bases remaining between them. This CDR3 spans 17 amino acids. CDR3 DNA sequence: TGTGCCAGCATACAATTTGTGGTATTGGGGGGATCCACTGAAGCTTTCTTT. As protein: CASIQFVVLGGSTEAFF.

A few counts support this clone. The CDR3 nucleotides read TGTGCCAGTAGTATGCACAGCTCCTACGAGCAGTACTTC. The encoded protein is CASSMHSSYEQYF. The chain couples TRBV19 to TRBJ2-7; D gene uncertain. CDR1 and CDR2 (germline): LNHDA, SQIVND (reference sequence). V dropped 3 bases and J dropped 0 bases, with 6 bases sitting between them. The CDR3 length is 13 residues. Combining the CDR3 with reference TRBV19 and TRBJ2-7 gives the whole variable domain DGGITQSPKYLFRKEGQNVTLSCEQNLNHDAMYWYRQDPGQGLRLIYYSQIVNDFQKGDIAEGYSVSREKKESFPLTVTSAQKNPTAFYLCASSMHSSYEQYFGPGTRLTVT.

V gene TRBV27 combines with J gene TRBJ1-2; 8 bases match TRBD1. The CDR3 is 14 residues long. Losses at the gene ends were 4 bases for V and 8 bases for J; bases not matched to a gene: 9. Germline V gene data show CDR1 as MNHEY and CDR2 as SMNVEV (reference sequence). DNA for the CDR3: TGTGCCAGCAGTTATAACCAGGGGGCGAAGGGCTACACCTTC. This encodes CASSYNQGAKGYTF.

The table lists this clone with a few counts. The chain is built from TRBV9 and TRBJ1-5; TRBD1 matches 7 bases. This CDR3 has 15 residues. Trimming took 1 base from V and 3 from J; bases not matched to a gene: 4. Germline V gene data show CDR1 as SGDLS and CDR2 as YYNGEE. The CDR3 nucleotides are TGTGCCAGCAGCGTACTGGGGACAGCCAATCAGCCCCAGCATTTT. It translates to CASSVLGTANQPQHF.

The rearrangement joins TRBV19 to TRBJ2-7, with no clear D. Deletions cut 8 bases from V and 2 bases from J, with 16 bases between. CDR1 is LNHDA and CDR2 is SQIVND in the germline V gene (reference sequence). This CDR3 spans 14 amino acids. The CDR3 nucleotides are TGTGCCAGTGGCCTGGTGGGCAGTCCCTACGAGCAGTACTTC. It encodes CASGLVGSPYEQYF.

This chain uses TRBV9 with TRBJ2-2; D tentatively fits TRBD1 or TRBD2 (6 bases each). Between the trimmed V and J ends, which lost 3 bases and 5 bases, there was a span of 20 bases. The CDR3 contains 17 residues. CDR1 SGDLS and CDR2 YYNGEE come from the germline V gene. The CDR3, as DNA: TGTGCCAGCAGCGCTGGAGGGGGACGGTCTCTGACCGGGGAGCTGTTTTTT. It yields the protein CASSAGGGRSLTGELFF.

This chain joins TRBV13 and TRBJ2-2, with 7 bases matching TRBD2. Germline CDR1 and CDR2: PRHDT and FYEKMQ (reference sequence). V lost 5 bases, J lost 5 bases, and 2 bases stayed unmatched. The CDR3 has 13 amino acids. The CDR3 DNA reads TGTGCCAGCAGCCTCGGGGGGACCGGGGAGCTGTTTTTT. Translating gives CASSLGGTGELFF.